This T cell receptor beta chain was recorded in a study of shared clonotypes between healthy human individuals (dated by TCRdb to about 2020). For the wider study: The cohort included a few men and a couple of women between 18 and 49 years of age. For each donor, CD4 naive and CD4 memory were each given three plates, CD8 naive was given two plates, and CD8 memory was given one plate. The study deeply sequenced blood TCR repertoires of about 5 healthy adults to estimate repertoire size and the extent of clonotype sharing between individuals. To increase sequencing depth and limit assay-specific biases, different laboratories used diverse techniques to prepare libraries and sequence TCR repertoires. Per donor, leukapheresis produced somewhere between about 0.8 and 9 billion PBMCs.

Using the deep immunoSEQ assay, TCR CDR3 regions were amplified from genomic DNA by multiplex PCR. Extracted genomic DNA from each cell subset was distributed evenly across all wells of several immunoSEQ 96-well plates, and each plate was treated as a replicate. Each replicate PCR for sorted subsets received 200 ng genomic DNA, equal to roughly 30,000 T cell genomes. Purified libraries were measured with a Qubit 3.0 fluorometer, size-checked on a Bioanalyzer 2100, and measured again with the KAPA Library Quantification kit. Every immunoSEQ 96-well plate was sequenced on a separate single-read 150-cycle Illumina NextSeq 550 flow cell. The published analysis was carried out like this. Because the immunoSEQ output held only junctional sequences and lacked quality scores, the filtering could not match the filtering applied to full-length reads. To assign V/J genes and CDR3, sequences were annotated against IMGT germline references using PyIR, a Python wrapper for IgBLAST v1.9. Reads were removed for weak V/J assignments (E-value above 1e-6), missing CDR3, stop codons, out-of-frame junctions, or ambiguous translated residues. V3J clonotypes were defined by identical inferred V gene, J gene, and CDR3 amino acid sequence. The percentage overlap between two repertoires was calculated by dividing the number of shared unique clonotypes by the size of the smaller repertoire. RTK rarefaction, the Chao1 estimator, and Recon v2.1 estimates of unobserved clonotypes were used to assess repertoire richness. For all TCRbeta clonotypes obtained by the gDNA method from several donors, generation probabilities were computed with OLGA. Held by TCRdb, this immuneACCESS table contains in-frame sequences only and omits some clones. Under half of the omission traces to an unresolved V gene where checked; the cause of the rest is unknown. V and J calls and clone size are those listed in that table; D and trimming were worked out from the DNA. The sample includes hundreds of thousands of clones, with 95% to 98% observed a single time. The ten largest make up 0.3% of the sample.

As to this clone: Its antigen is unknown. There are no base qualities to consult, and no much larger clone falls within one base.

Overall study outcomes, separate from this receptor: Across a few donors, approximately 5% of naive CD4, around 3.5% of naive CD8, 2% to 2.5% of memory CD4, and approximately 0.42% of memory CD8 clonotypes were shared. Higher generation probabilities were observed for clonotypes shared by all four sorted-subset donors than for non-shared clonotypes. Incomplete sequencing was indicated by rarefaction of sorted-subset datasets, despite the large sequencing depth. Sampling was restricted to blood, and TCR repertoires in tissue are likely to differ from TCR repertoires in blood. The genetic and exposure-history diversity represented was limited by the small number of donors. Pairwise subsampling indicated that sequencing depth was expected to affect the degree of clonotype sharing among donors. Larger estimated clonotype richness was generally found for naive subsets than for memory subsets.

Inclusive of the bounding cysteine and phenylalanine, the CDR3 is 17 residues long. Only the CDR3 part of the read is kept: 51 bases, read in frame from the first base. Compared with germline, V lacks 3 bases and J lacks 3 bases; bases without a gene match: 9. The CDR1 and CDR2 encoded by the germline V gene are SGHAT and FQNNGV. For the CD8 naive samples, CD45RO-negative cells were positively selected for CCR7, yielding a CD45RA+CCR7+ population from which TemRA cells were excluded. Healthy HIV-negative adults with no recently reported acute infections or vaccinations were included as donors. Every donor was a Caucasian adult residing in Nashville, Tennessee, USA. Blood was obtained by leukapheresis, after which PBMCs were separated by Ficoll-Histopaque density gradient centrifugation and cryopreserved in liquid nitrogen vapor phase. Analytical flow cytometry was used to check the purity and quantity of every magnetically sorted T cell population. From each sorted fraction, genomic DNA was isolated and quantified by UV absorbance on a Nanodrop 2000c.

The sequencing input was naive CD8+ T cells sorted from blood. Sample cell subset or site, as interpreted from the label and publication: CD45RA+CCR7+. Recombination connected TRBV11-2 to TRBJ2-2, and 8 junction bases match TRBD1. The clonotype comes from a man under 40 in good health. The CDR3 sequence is CASSFPSTGEDTGELFF. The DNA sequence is TGTGCCAGCAGCTTCCCCTCGACAGGGGAGGACACCGGGGAGCTGTTTTTT.